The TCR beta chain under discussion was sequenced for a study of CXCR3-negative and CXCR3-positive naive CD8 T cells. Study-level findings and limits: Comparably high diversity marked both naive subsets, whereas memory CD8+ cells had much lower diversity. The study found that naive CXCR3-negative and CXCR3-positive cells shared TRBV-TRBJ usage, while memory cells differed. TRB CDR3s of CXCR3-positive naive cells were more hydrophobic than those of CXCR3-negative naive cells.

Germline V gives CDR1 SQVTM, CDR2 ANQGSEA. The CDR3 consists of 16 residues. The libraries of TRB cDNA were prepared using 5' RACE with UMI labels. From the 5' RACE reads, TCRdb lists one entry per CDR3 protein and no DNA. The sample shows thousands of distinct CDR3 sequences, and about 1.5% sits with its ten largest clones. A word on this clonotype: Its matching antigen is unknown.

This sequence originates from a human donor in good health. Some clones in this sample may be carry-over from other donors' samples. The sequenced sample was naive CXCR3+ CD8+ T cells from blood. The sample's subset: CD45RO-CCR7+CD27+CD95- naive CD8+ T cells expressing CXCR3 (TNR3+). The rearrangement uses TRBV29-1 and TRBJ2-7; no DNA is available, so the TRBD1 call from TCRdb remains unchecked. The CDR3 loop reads CSVEGIGGAGAYEQYF.